The 13 T cell receptor beta chains below all came from one sample that was sequenced in a study of blood T cell repertoires in COVID-19. The repertoire was sequenced with immunoSEQ multiplex PCR; TCRdb's copy has only in-frame clones and lacks some. In the table there are 120,000 to 150,000 clones, around 87% of which are singletons. Sequencing input: peripheral blood. All receptors come from a man over 45 who had recovered from COVID-19.

The genes are TRBV5-4 and TRBJ1-4, with D perhaps TRBD1 (6 bases). This CDR3 has 17 amino acids. Germline-derived CDR1 and CDR2 are SGHNT and YYREEE (reference sequence). The V and J ends lost 4 bases and 4 bases respectively, with 20 bases between them. The CDR3 nucleotides are TGTGCCAGCAGCCCGGGGGGCGATGGGAGCCGTAATGAAAAACTGTTTTTT. Translated: CASSPGGDGSRNEKLFF.

V is TRBV27 and J is TRBJ2-2; 9 nucleotides match TRBD1. The CDR3 runs 15 residues. Germline assignment: CDR1 MNHEY and CDR2 SMNVEV (reference sequence). The V segment lost 6 bases and the J segment 5 bases; nucleotides outside the gene matches: 7. The CDR3 loop reads CASRDRQGGTGELFF. The CDR3 region has the DNA TGTGCCAGCAGAGATCGACAGGGGGGGACCGGGGAGCTGTTTTTT.

The CDR3 bases are TGTGCCAGCAGCCCGGGGACAGGGGATTCACCCCTCCACTTT. It is translated as CASSPGTGDSPLHF. The chain uses TRBV5-5 and TRBJ1-6, with 10 bases identical to TRBD1. CDR3 length equals 14 residues. The V gene end was trimmed by 4 bases and the J gene end by 8 bases; junction bases not matched to a gene: 3. CDR1 is SGHKS, CDR2 YYEKEE, per germline (reference sequence). The variable domain in full, with the rest retrieved from reference TRBV5-5 and TRBJ1-6, is DAGVTQSPTHLIKTRGQQVTLRCSPISGHKSVSWYQQVLGQGPQFIFQYYEKEERGRGNFPDRFSARQFPNYSSELNVNALLLGDSALYLCASSPGTGDSPLHFGNGTRLTVT.

The V call is TRBV7-9, the J call TRBJ1-3, with no clear D. This CDR3 region has 14 residues. The germline gives CDR1 SEHNR, CDR2 FQNEAQ (reference sequence). Trimming left V 5 bases short and J 2 bases short, with 10 bases between. The CDR3 nucleotides read TGTGCCAGCAGCCTGGCCCCTCCTGGAAACACCATATATTTT. It encodes CASSLAPPGNTIYF.

The chain carries TRBV12-5 and TRBJ1-5, with 7 bases that match TRBD1. Germline lookup yields CDR1 LGHNT and CDR2 FRNRAP. This CDR3 spans 15 amino acids. V lost 6 bases, J lost 6 bases, and 11 bases stayed unmatched. The CDR3 bases are TGTGCTAGTGGCCCCGGACAGGTCGAAGGTCAGCCCCAGCATTTT. This gives the protein CASGPGQVEGQPQHF.

This clone was seen a single time. V usage is TRBV10-3 and J usage is TRBJ2-3; 7 nucleotides align to TRBD1. This CDR3 region has 15 residues. Trimming at V came to 6 bases and at J to 1 base, leaving 7 bases not matched to a gene. Germline V CDR1 and CDR2: ENHRY, SYGVKD. The CDR3 spells CAISALGQGTDTQYF. CDR3 nucleotides: TGTGCCATCAGCGCCCTAGGACAGGGCACAGATACGCAGTATTTT.

The chain uses TRBV7-9 and TRBJ2-7; 7 bases map to TRBD1. This CDR3 has 17 amino acids. V lost 5 bases and J lost 0; bases outside the gene matches: 13. Germline values: CDR1 SEHNR, CDR2 FQNEAQ (reference sequence). The CDR3, as DNA: TGTGCCAGCAGCCCTCGAGGGGGCAGAAAGAGCTCCTACGAGCAGTACTTC. Translation gives CASSPRGGRKSSYEQYF.

The J gene is TRBJ2-7, the V gene TRBV7-6, with D perhaps matching TRBD2 (7 bases). Germline V gene data show CDR1 as SGHVS and CDR2 as FNYEAQ. V was trimmed by 0 bases and J by 3 bases, leaving 15 bases between them. This CDR3 has 16 amino acids. The CDR3, as DNA: TGTGCCAGCAGCTTAGCGGGGACCGGGGGGCTCTACGAGCAGTACTTC. It translates to CASSLAGTGGLYEQYF.

The chain carries TRBV7-2 and TRBJ1-2; D is possibly TRBD1 (6 bases). The V gene lost 4 bases and the J gene lost 2 bases, with 11 bases spanning the gap. Per the germline V gene, CDR1 is SGHTA and CDR2 is FQGNSA. This CDR3 comprises 14 residues. The chain's CDR3 is CASSWGQGNYGYTF. The CDR3 nucleotides read TGTGCCAGCAGCTGGGGCCAGGGGAACTATGGCTACACCTTC.

The CDR3: CASSERRGSTDTQYF. The CDR3 DNA reads as TGTGCCAGCAGTGAACGACGGGGGAGCACAGATACGCAGTATTTT. This chain joins TRBV6-1 and TRBJ2-3; D perhaps matches TRBD2 (6 bases). V was pared by 2 bases and J by 0 bases, with 9 bases between. Germline V gene sequence: CDR1 MNHNS, CDR2 SASEGT. There are 15 residues in the CDR3.

This chain uses TRBV27 with TRBJ1-2; tentative D call: TRBD1 (6 bases). The CDR3 is 15 amino acids. V shed 5 bases and J shed 5 bases, with 18 bases lying between them. CDR1 is MNHEY and CDR2 is SMNVEV in the germline V gene (reference sequence). The CDR3 sequence: CASSHQGTETYGYTF. The DNA of the CDR3 is TGTGCCAGCAGTCACCAGGGGACCGAGACATATGGCTACACCTTC.

The chain links TRBV11-2 to TRBJ2-1, with 8 positions matching TRBD2. The V segment lost 3 bases and the J segment 2 bases; nucleotides outside the gene matches: 12. The germline V gene encodes CDR1 SGHAT and CDR2 FQNNGV. The CDR3 consists of 18 residues. For the CDR3, the DNA is TGTGCCAGCAGCTTTTCCGAGACGGGCGGGGGGCCCTACAATGAGCAGTTCTTC. Amino acids: CASSFSETGGGPYNEQFF.

The gene calls are TRBV7-2 and TRBJ2-7; D not resolved. CDR1 SGHTA and CDR2 FQGNSA come from the germline V gene. The CDR3 consists of 13 residues. The ends were cut back, 4 bases at V and 2 bases at J, with 9 bases in the middle. The CDR3 DNA is TGTGCCAGCAGCTCTAGATATACCTACGAGCAGTACTTC. Its translation is CASSSRYTYEQYF.